A single T cell receptor (beta chain) is shown here with its context. Its matching antigen is unknown. cDNA synthesis used the whole RNA isolate, giving expressed TCRB sequences. Clones were read by immunoSEQ multiplex PCR, and TCRdb kept only the in-frame ones, dropping some. The data contain hundreds of thousands of clones, roughly 16% of them singletons. This sample is drawn from a study of beta chain features in type 1 diabetes. Trimming took 5 bases from V and 0 from J, leaving 8 bases between them. The germline V gene has CDR1 SGHTA and CDR2 FQGNSA. The CDR3 extends over 14 amino acids. General study findings and limits: At VDJ recombination sites, type 1 diabetes patients had fewer insertions and more deleted nucleotides.

The chain recombines TRBV7-2 with TRBJ1-3; D remains ambiguous. Source material: naive CD4+ T cells from blood. The TCR comes from a man in his late teens or twenties in good health. CDR3 DNA: TGTGCCAGCAGCCCCCCGGGCTCTGGAAACACCATATATTTT. Protein product: CASSPPGSGNTIYF.